Sequencing of this T cell receptor (beta chain) was carried out in a study of T cell changes during pregnancy in multiple sclerosis. Here immunoSEQ multiplex PCR was the method, and the copy in TCRdb shows in-frame clones only, minus some. The sample holds about 110,000 clones, 85% to 95% seen once. Germline CDR1 GTSNPN, CDR2 SVGIG (reference sequence). The CDR3 runs 12 residues. Trimming removed 0 bases from V and 8 bases from J; junction bases left unmatched: 3. The receptor was derived from a female donor with multiple sclerosis, enrolled in a pregnancy study. The V gene is TRBV30, the J gene TRBJ1-2, with 7 bases aligning to TRBD1. Sequencing was performed on peripheral blood, taken after pregnancy. CDR3 bases: TGTGCCTGGAGTGTTTACAGGGGAGGCTACACCTTC. Translated, it gives CAWSVYRGGYTF.